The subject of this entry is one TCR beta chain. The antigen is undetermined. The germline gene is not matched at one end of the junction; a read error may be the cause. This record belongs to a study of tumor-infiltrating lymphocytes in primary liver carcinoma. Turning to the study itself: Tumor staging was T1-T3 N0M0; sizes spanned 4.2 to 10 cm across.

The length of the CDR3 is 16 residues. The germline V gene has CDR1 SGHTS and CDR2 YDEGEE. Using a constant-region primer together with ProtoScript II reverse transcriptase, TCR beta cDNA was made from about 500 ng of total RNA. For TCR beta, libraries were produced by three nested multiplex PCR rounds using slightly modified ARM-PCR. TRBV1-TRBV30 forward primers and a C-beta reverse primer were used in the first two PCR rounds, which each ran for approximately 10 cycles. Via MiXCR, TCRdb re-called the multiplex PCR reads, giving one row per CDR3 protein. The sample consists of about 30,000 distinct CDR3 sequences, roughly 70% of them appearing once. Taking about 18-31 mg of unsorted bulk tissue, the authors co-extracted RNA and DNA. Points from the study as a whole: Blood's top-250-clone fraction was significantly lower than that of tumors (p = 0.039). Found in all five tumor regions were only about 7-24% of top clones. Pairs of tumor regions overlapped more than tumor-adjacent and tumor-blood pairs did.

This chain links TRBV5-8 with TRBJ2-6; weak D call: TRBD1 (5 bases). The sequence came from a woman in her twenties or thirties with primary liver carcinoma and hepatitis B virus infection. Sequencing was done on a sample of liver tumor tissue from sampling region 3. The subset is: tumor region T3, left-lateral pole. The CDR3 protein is CANTMTGFSGANILTF. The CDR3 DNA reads TGTGCCAACACCATGACGGGCTTCTCTGGGGCCAACATCCTGACTTTC.